Sequencing of this T cell receptor (beta chain) was carried out in a study of blood T cell repertoires in COVID-19. Background on the study: The study drew acute and convalescent COVID-19 samples from the United States, Italy and Spain. PBMCs, B-cell-depleted T cells, or T cells provided the cDNA or gDNA that made up the material.

In the original analysis: Nucleated cell counts were estimated from reference gene primer amplification. Profiling relied on immunoSEQ multiplex PCR, and the TCRdb table lists in-frame clones only, not all of them. V and J calls and clone size follow that table, whereas D and trimming were derived from the DNA. The sample lists some 200,000 clones; about 87% were seen once. The CDR3 length is 13 residues. Germline V gene lookup returns CDR1 SGHTA and CDR2 FQGNSA. Trimming at V came to 5 bases and at J to 6 bases, leaving 4 bases not matched to a gene. V usage is TRBV7-2 and J usage is TRBJ2-1; 7 positions match TRBD1. The receptor's source is an older man with acute or convalescent COVID-19. The sequencing input was peripheral blood. The CDR3: CASSEGTVNEQFF. Written as DNA, the CDR3 is TGTGCCAGCAGCGAAGGGACAGTCAATGAGCAGTTCTTC.